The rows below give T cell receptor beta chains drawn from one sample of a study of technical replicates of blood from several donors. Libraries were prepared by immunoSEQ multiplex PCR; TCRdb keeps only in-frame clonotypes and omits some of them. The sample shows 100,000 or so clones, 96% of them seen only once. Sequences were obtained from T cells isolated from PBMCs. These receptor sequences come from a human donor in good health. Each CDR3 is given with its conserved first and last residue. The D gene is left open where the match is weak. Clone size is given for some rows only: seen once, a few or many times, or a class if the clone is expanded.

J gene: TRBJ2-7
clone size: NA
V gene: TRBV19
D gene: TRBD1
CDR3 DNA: TGTGCCAGTAGTATGGGACAGGGTGGCTACGAGCAGTACTTC
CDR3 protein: CASSMGQGGYEQYF

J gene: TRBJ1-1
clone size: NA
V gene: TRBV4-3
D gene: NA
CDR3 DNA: TGCGCCAGCAGCCAAGATCGTCTGGTTGGATCCCTAACAGAGAACACTGAAGCTTTCTTT
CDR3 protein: CASSQDRLVGSLTENTEAFF

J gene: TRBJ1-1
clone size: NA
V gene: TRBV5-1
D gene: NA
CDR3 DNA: TGCGCCAGCAGCTTGGGACCGGGGAACACTGAAGCTTTCTTT
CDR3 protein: CASSLGPGNTEAFF

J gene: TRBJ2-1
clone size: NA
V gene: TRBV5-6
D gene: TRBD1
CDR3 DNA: TGTGCCAGCAGCTTGATCTACAGGGGGGACAATGAGCAGTTCTTC
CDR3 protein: CASSLIYRGDNEQFF

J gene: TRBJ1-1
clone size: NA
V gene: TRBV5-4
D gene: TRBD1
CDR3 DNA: TGTGCCAGCAGCGCAGTGGACAGGTCGAACACTGAAGCTTTCTTT
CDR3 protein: CASSAVDRSNTEAFF

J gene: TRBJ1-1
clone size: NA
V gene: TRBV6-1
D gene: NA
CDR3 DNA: TGTGCCAGCAGTGAAGCTCAGAGGACTGAAGCTTTCTTT
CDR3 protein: CASSEAQRTEAFF

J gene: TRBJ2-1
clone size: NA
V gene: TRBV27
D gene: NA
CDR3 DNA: TGTGCCAGCAGCAACACAGGGAAAGGATATGAGCAGTTCTTC
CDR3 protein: CASSNTGKGYEQFF

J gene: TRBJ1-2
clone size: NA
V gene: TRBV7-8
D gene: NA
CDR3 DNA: TGTGCCAGCAGCTTACTGGGACTTGTGGGCTACACCTTC
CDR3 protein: CASSLLGLVGYTF

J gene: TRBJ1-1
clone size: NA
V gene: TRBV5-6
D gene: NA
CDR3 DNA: TGTGCCAGCAGCTTGGGGGGGGGAGCTGAAGCTTTCTTT
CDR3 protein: CASSLGGGAEAFF

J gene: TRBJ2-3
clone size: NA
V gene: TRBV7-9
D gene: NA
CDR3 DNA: TGTGCCAGCAGCTTAGACAGTAGCACAGATACGCAGTATTTT
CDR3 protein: CASSLDSSTDTQYF

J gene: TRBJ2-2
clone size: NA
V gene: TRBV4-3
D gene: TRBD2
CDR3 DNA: TGCGCCAGCAGCCAAGGACTAGCGGGAGAAGATCCCGGGGAGCTGTTTTTT
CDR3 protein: CASSQGLAGEDPGELFF

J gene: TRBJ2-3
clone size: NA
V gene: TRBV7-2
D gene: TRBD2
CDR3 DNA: TGTGCCAGCAGCTTAACTAGCGGGAGTTACACAGATACGCAGTATTTT
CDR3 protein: CASSLTSGSYTDTQYF

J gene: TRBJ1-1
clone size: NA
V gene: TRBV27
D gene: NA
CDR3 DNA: TGTGCCAGCAGGGCGCGTGAACGGCGGGGCACTGAAGCTTTCTTT
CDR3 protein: CASRARERRGTEAFF

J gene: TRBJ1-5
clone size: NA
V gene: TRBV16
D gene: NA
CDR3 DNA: TGTGCCAGCAGCCCAACAAATCAGCCCCAGCATTTT
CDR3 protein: CASSPTNQPQHF

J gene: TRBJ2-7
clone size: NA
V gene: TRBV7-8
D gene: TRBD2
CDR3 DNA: TGTGCCAGCAGCCTAATGGGACTAGCGGGCGCCTACGAGCAGTACTTC
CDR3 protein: CASSLMGLAGAYEQYF

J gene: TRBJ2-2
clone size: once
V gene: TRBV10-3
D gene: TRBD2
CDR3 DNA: TGTGCCATCAGTGAGTCTAGAGGGACTAGCATCGGGGAGCTGTTTTTT
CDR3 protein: CAISESRGTSIGELFF

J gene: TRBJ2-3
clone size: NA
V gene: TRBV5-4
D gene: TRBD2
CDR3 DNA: TGTGCCAGCAGCTCGACTAGCGGATTCACAGATACGCAGTATTTT
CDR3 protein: CASSSTSGFTDTQYF

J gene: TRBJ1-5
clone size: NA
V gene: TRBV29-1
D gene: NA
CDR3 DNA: TGCAGCGTTGGGCCAGGGCCCAATCAGCCCCAGCATTTT
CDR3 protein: CSVGPGPNQPQHF

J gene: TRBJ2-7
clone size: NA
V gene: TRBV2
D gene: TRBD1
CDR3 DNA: TGTGCCAGCAATTGGGGACAGGTCGACGGCGAGCAGTACTTC
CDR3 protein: CASNWGQVDGEQYF

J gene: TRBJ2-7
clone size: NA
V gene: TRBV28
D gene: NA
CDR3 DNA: TGTGCCAGCAGTTTACCGTCCGGCAGAGGCTCCTACGAGCAGTACTTC
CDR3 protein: CASSLPSGRGSYEQYF

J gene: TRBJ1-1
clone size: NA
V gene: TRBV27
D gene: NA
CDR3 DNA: TGTGCCAGCCAACTAGGTGGGGGGGCTGAAGCTTTCTTT
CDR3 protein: CASQLGGGAEAFF

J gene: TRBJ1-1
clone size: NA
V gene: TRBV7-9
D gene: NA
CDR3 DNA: TGTGCCAGCAGCCGGCGGGGGGGCCGCGGGAACACTGAAGCTTTCTTT
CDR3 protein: CASSRRGGRGNTEAFF

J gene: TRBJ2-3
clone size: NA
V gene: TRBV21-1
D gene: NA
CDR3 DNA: TGTGCCAGCAGCAAAGCACGTTTTAGAGCAGTCGCAGGGACAGATACGCAGTATTTT
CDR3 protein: CASSKARFRAVAGTDTQYF

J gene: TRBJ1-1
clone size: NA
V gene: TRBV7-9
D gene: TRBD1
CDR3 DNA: TGTGCCAGCAGCTTTACGGCAGGGGGTAGGGCTGAAGCTTTCTTT
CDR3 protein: CASSFTAGGRAEAFF

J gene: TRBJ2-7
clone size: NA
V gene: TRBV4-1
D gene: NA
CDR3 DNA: TGCGCCAGCAGCCCCGAATTGGGAGCGGACTCCTACGAGCAGTACTTC
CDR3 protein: CASSPELGADSYEQYF

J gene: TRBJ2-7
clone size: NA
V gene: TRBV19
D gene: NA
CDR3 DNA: TGTGCCAGTAGTATGCCTCTGGGGAGCGAGCAGTACTTC
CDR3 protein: CASSMPLGSEQYF

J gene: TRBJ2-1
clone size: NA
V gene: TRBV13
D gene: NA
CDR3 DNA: TGTGCCAGCAGCTGGACAGGGAGGGGTCCTGAGCAGTTCTTC
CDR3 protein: CASSWTGRGPEQFF

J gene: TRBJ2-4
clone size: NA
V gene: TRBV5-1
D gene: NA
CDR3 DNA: TGCGCCAGCAGCTCAAGACCGGGGGGCTGGGGAAACATTCAGTACTTC
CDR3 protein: CASSSRPGGWGNIQYF

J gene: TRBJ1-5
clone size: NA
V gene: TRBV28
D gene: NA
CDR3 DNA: TGTGCCAGCAGTTTCGACTCGACGTCTACTCAGCCCCAGCATTTT
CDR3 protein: CASSFDSTSTQPQHF

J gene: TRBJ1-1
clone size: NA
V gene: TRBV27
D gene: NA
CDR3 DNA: TGTGCCAGCGGGCGGGGGGTGAACACTGAAGCTTTCTTT
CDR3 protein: CASGRGVNTEAFF

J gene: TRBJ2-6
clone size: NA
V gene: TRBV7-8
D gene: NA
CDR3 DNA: TGTGCCAGCAGTACGACAGCCTCCCTCTCTGGGGCCAACGTCCTGACTTTC
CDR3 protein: CASSTTASLSGANVLTF

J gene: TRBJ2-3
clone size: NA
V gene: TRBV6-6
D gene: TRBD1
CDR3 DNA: TGTGCAGTCACGGGGACAGGCTTCACAGATACGCAGTATTTT
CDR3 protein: CAVTGTGFTDTQYF

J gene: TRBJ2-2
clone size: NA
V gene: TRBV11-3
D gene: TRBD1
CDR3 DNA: TGTGCCAGCAGCCCAGGGACAGGGAGGGCCACCGGGGAGCTGTTTTTT
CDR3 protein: CASSPGTGRATGELFF

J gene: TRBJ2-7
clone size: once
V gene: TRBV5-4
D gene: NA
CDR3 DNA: TGTGCCAGCAGCCCCCAGGGCAGGGACACCTCCTACGAGCAGTACTTC
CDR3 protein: CASSPQGRDTSYEQYF

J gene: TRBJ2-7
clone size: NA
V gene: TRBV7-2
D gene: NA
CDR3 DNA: TGTGCCAGCAGCATCCCAGCGGCCGCAAGGGGGGAGCAGTACTTC
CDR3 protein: CASSIPAAARGEQYF

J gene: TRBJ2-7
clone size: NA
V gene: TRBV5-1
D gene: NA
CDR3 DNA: TGCGCCAGCAGCTTGGACAACTCCTACGAGCAGTACTTC
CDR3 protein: CASSLDNSYEQYF

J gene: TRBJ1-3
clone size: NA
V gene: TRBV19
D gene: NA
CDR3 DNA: TGTGCCAGTAGTATAGATGGGGCAGGACGCCAGGACACCATATATTTT
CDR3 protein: CASSIDGAGRQDTIYF

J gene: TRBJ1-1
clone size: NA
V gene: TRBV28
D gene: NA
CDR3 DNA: TGTGCCAGCAGTTCTCTAGGGGAAGGAACTGAAGCTTTCTTT
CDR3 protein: CASSSLGEGTEAFF

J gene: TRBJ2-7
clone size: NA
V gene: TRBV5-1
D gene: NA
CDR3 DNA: TGCGCCAGCAGCTTGTCGGGGGAGTTCTCCTACGAGCAGTACTTC
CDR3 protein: CASSLSGEFSYEQYF

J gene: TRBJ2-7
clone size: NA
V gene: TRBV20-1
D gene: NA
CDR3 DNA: TGCAGTGCTCCAATGACTAAGCAGTACTTC
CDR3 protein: CSAPMTKQYF

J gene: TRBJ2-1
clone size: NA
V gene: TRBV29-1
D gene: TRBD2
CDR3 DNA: TGCAGCGTGGCCGGGACTAGCGGGAGGGCCTTAAATGAGCAGTTCTTC
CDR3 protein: CSVAGTSGRALNEQFF

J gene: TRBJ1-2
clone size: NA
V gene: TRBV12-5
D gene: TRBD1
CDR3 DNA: TGTGCTAGTGGTGAGGTAATCGGACAGGGAATCCATGGCTACACCTTC
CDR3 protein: CASGEVIGQGIHGYTF

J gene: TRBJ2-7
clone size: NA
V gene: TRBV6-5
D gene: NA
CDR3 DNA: TGTGCCAGCAGTTATGAACATCCCTACGAGCAGTACTTC
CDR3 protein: CASSYEHPYEQYF

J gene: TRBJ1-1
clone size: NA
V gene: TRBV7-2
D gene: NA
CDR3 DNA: TGTGCCAGCAGCGTACCAGGGAACACTGAAGCTTTCTTT
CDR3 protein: CASSVPGNTEAFF

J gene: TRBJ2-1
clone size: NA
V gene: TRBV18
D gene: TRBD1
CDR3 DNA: TGTGCCAGCTCACCCGGGACAGTCAATGAGCAGTTCTTC
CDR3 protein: CASSPGTVNEQFF

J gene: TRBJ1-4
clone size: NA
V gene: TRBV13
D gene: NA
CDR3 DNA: TGTGCCAGCAGCTTTTTTACGGGGGGAAATGAAAAACTGTTTTTT
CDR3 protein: CASSFFTGGNEKLFF

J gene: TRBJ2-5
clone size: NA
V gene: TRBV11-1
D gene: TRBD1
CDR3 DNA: TGTGCCAGCAGCCTGGGACAGTTAGAAGAGACCCAGTACTTC
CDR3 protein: CASSLGQLEETQYF

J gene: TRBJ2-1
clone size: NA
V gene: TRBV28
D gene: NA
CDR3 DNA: TGTGCCAGCTCCGAGGGTAGCCCACCGGGGCAGTTCTTC
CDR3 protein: CASSEGSPPGQFF

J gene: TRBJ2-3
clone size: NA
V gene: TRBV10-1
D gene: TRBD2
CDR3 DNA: TGCGCCAGCAGTCCTAGCGGGAGGGAAGATACGCAGTATTTT
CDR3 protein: CASSPSGREDTQYF

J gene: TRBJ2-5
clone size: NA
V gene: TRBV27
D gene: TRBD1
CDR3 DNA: TGTGCCAGCAGTTTCGACAGGGGAAAGACCCAGTACTTC
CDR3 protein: CASSFDRGKTQYF

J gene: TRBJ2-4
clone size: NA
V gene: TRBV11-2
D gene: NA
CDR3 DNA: TGTGCCAGCAGCCCGAACCTACTCCTAGCCAAAAACATTCAGTACTTC
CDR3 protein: CASSPNLLLAKNIQYF

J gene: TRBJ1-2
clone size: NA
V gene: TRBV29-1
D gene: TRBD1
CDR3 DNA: TGCAGCGTAGTTACAGGGGGCAAAGGAGGCTACACCTTC
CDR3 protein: CSVVTGGKGGYTF

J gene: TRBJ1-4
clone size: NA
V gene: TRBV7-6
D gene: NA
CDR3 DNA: TGTGCCAGCAGCTTGGAATCAGAGGGAATGGGTGAAAAACTGTTTTTT
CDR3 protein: CASSLESEGMGEKLFF

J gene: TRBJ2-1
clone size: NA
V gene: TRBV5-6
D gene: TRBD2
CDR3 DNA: TGTGCCAGCAGCCTCGGGCTAGCGGGAGGGAGGGATGAGCAGTTCTTC
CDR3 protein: CASSLGLAGGRDEQFF

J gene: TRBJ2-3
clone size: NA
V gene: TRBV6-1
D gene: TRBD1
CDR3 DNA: TGTGCCAGCAAGGTGACAGGGGGATCAGATACGCAGTATTTT
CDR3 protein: CASKVTGGSDTQYF

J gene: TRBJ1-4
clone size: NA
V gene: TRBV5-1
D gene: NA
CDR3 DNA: TGCGCCAGCAGCGGAATCACGGGACAACCGGGGGAAAAACTGTTTTTT
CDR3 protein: CASSGITGQPGEKLFF

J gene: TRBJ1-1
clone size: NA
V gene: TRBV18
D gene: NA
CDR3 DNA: TGTGCCAGCTCACCTTCTACCTTTGAATATTGGAACACTGAAGCTTTCTTT
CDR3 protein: CASSPSTFEYWNTEAFF

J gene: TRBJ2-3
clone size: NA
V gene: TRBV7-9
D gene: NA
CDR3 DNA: TGTGCCAGCAGCTTAGCGGGAGGGGGAGATACGCAGTATTTT
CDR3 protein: CASSLAGGGDTQYF

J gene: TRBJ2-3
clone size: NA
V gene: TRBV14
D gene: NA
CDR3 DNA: TGTGCCAGCAGCCAAGAGTTCGCAGATACGCAGTATTTT
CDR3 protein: CASSQEFADTQYF